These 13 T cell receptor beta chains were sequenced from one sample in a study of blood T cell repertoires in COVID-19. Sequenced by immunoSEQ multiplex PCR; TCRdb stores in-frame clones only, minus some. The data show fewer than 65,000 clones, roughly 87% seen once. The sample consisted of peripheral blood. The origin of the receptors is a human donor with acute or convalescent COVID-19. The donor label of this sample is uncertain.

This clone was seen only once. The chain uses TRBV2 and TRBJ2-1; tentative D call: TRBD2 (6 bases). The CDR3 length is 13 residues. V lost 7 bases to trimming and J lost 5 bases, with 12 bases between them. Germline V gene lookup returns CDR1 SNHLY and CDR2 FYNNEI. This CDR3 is CASTPGLHNEQFF. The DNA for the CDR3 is TGTGCCAGCACCCCGGGACTCCACAATGAGCAGTTCTTC.

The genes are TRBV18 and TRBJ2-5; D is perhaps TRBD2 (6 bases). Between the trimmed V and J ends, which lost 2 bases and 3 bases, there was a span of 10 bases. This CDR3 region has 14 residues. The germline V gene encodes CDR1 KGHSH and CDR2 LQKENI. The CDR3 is CASSPSTGEETQYF. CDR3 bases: TGTGCCAGCTCACCAAGTACGGGAGAAGAGACCCAGTACTTC. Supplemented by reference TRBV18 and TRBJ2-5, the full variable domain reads NAGVMQNPRHLVRRRGQEARLRCSPMKGHSHVYWYRQLPEEGLKFMVYLQKENIIDESGMPKERFSAEFPKEGPSILRIQQVVRGDSAAYFCASSPSTGEETQYFGPGTRLLVL.

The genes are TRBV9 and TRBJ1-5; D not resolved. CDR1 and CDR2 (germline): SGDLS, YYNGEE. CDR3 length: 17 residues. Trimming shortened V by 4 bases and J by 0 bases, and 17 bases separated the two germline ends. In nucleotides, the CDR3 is TGTGCCAGCAGCCCCAGGCCTCCAGAAGATAGCAATCAGCCCCAGCATTTT. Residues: CASSPRPPEDSNQPQHF.

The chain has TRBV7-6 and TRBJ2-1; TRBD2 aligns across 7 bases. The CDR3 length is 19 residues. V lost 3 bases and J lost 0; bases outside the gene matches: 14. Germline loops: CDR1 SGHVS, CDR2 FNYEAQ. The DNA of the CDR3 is TGTGCCAGCAGCTTTGCCCCCCGGGGGGTAGCGAACTCCTACAATGAGCAGTTCTTC. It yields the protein CASSFAPRGVANSYNEQFF.

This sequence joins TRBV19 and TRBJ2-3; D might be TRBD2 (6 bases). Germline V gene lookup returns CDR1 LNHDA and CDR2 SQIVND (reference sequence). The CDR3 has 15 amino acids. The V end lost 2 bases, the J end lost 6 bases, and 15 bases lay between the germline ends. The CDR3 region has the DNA TGTGCCAGTAGTATAAGCGGAGGGCGTTTTGATACGCAGTATTTT. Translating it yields CASSISGGRFDTQYF. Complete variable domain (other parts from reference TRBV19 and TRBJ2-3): DGGITQSPKYLFRKEGQNVTLSCEQNLNHDAMYWYRQDPGQGLRLIYYSQIVNDFQKGDIAEGYSVSREKKESFPLTVTSAQKNPTAFYLCASSISGGRFDTQYFGPGTRLTVL.

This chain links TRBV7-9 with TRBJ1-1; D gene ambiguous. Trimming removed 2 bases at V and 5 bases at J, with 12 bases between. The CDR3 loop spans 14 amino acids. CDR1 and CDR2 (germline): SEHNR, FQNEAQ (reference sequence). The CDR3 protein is CASSLSSVKTEAFF. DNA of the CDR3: TGTGCCAGCAGCTTATCGTCAGTTAAAACTGAAGCTTTCTTT. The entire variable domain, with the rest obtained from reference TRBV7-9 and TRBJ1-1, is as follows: DTGVSQNPRHKITKRGQNVTFRCDPISEHNRLYWYRQTLGQGPEFLTYFQNEAQLEKSRLLSDRFSAERPKGSFSTLEIQRTEQGDSAMYLCASSLSSVKTEAFFGQGTRLTVV.

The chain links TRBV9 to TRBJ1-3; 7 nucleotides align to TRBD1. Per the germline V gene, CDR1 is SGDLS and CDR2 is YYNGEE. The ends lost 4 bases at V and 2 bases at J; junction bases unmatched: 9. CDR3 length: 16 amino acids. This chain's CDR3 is CASSTRTGPTGNTIYF. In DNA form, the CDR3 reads TGTGCCAGCAGCACGAGGACAGGCCCCACTGGAAACACCATATATTTT.

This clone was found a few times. The CDR3 DNA sequence: TGTGCCAGTGACAGGGCTTATCAGCCCCAGCATTTT. Protein product: CASDRAYQPQHF. This chain uses TRBV28 with TRBJ1-5, with 7 bases identical to TRBD1. CDR3 length: 12 residues. Germline V gives CDR1 MDHEN, CDR2 SYDVKM. Trimming removed 9 bases from V and 5 bases from J; junction bases left unmatched: 4.

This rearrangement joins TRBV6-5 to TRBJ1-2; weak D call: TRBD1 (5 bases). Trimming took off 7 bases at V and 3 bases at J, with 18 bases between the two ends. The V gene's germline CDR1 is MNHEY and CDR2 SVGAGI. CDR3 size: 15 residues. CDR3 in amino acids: CASTPGLLSDYGYTF. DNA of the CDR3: TGTGCCAGCACCCCGGGACTGCTGTCGGACTATGGCTACACCTTC.

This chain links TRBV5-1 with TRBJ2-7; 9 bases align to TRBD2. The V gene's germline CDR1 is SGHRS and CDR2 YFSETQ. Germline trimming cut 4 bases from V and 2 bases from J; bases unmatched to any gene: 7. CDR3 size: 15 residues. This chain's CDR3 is CASSRASGTTYEQYF. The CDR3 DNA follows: TGCGCCAGCAGCCGCGCTAGCGGGACTACCTACGAGCAGTACTTC.

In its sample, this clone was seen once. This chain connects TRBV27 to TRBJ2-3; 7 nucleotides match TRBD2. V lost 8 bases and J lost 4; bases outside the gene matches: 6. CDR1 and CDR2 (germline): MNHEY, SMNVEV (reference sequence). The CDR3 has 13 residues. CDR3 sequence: CASEAREADTQYF. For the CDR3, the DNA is TGTGCCAGCGAAGCACGGGAGGCAGATACGCAGTATTTT.

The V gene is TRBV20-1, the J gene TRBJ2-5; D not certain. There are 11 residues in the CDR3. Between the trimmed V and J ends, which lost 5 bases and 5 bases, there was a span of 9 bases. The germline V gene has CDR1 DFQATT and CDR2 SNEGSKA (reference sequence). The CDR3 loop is CSASLAETQYF. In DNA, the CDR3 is TGCAGTGCTTCCCTTGCGGAGACCCAGTACTTC.

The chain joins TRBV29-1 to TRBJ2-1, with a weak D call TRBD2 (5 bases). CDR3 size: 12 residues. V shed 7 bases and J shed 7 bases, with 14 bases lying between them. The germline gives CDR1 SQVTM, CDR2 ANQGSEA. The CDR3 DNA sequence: TGCAGCGCCGGACTGAGGAGGAATGAGCAGTTCTTC. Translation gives CSAGLRRNEQFF.